This is a list of T cell receptor beta chains from one sample in a study of T cells after somatic rescue of genetic block. TCRdb's table, derived via immunoSEQ multiplex PCR, lists solely in-frame clones and lacks some. The repertoire includes under 150,000 clones, 90% to 95% of them detected once, and approximately 1.5% sits in the top ten. Material: peripheral blood mononuclear cells (PBMCs). These receptors all stem from a young woman. CDR3s include the opening cysteine and the closing phenylalanine or tryptophan. D genes are given only for firm matches. Part of the rows lack a size; the others show once, few, many or a class for expanded clones.

D gene | clone size | CDR3 length | J gene | V gene | CDR3 protein | CDR3 DNA
TRBD2 | NA | 13 | TRBJ2-2 | TRBV28 | CATRGVNTGELFF | TGTGCCACCCGGGGGGTGAACACCGGGGAGCTGTTTTTT
NA | NA | 15 | TRBJ1-1 | TRBV5-1 | CASSLVFGKGTEAFF | TGCGCCAGCAGCTTGGTTTTCGGGAAAGGAACTGAAGCTTTCTTT
TRBD1 | few | 15 | TRBJ1-6 | TRBV28 | CASSLDGTDNSPLHF | TGTGCCAGCAGTTTAGACGGGACAGATAATTCACCCCTCCACTTT
NA | NA | 15 | TRBJ2-3 | TRBV6-5 | CASSYSQPERDTQYF | TGTGCCAGCAGTTACTCTCAGCCGGAACGGGATACGCAGTATTTT
NA | once | 16 | TRBJ2-5 | TRBV28 | CASRKGSFRRRETQYF | TGTGCCAGCAGGAAGGGATCTTTCCGTAGAAGGGAGACCCAGTACTTC
NA | NA | 15 | TRBJ2-6 | TRBV4-3 | CASSQEGAGANVLTF | TGCGCCAGCAGCCAAGAGGGCGCTGGGGCCAACGTCCTGACTTTC
TRBD1 | NA | 16 | TRBJ1-1 | TRBV2 | CASSEQGAHQNTEAFF | TGTGCCAGCAGCGAACAGGGGGCCCACCAGAACACTGAAGCTTTCTTT
TRBD2 | NA | 14 | TRBJ2-4 | TRBV2 | CASSTSGGENIQYF | TGTGCCAGCAGTACTAGCGGGGGGGAAAACATTCAGTACTTC
NA | NA | 14 | TRBJ2-5 | TRBV5-1 | CASSLRRSQETQYF | TGCGCCAGCAGCTTGAGGCGCAGCCAAGAGACCCAGTACTTC
NA | NA | 13 | TRBJ2-2 | TRBV5-1 | CASSLEWTGELFF | TGCGCCAGCAGCTTGGAGTGGACCGGGGAGCTGTTTTTT
NA | NA | 13 | TRBJ1-5 | TRBV10-3 | CAISEFVELAQHF | TGTGCCATCAGTGAATTCGTAGAGTTGGCCCAGCATTTT
TRBD1 | NA | 16 | TRBJ1-5 | TRBV28 | CASSLWVGSGGQPQHF | TGTGCCAGCAGTTTATGGGTGGGGTCAGGGGGTCAGCCCCAGCATTTT
TRBD1 | NA | 14 | TRBJ1-4 | TRBV5-1 | CASSSRGQDEKLFF | TGCGCCAGCAGCTCTCGGGGACAGGATGAAAAACTGTTTTTT
NA | NA | 12 | TRBJ1-2 | TRBV10-3 | CAISAQNYGYTF | TGTGCCATCAGTGCCCAGAATTATGGCTACACCTTC
TRBD1 | NA | 16 | TRBJ2-1 | TRBV11-3 | CASSLAGTVPYNEQFF | TGTGCCAGCAGCTTAGCTGGGACAGTACCTTACAATGAGCAGTTCTTC
NA | NA | 14 | TRBJ1-5 | TRBV7-9 | CASSPQGGNQPQHF | TGTGCCAGCAGCCCACAGGGCGGTAATCAGCCCCAGCATTTT
TRBD1 | NA | 13 | TRBJ2-7 | TRBV10-3 | CAISGEGAREQYF | TGTGCCATCAGTGGAGAGGGGGCGCGGGAGCAGTACTTC
NA | NA | 16 | TRBJ1-3 | TRBV11-2 | CASSLVEVFSGNTIYF | TGTGCCAGCAGCTTGGTAGAAGTCTTCTCTGGAAACACCATATATTTT
NA | once | 13 | TRBJ2-3 | TRBV6-5 | CASSEGLRDTQYF | TGTGCCAGCAGTGAGGGACTGCGGGATACGCAGTATTTT
TRBD2 | NA | 18 | TRBJ2-3 | TRBV7-2 | CASSSWTSGGAVADTQYF | TGTGCCAGCAGCTCCTGGACTAGCGGGGGGGCCGTCGCAGATACGCAGTATTTT
NA | NA | 15 | TRBJ2-5 | TRBV4-3 | CASSQALGVDETQYF | TGCGCCAGCAGCCAAGCTCTTGGGGTTGACGAGACCCAGTACTTC
TRBD1 | NA | 15 | TRBJ2-7 | TRBV7-2 | CASSLRDRELYEQYF | TGTGCCAGCAGCTTACGGGACAGGGAGCTTTACGAGCAGTACTTC
TRBD1 | NA | 18 | TRBJ1-1 | TRBV15 | CATSRDRAQGARNTEAFF | TGTGCCACCAGCAGAGATCGGGCCCAGGGGGCACGGAACACTGAAGCTTTCTTT
NA | NA | 14 | TRBJ1-2 | TRBV30 | CAWTLPGRGYGYTF | TGTGCCTGGACACTCCCGGGTCGCGGCTATGGCTACACCTTC
TRBD1 | NA | 12 | TRBJ1-2 | TRBV6-1 | CATPGQHYGYTF | TGTGCCACCCCGGGACAGCACTATGGCTACACCTTC
TRBD1 | NA | 13 | TRBJ2-7 | TRBV13 | CASARTGIHEQYF | TGTGCCAGCGCGCGGACAGGGATACACGAGCAGTACTTC
NA | NA | 15 | TRBJ1-2 | TRBV19 | CASSITRRDDHGYTF | TGTGCCAGTAGTATCACCCGCCGGGACGATCATGGCTACACCTTC
NA | NA | 15 | TRBJ1-5 | TRBV10-3 | CAISESILGAQPQHF | TGTGCCATCAGTGAGTCGATTTTGGGTGCTCAGCCCCAGCATTTT
NA | NA | 16 | TRBJ1-5 | TRBV19 | CASSPWWGGDNQPQHF | TGTGCCAGTAGTCCCTGGTGGGGGGGGGACAATCAGCCCCAGCATTTT
NA | NA | 15 | TRBJ1-5 | TRBV6-1 | CASSAQPPANQPQHF | TGTGCCAGCAGTGCTCAGCCTCCGGCAAATCAGCCCCAGCATTTT
NA | once | 13 | TRBJ1-5 | TRBV6-5 | CASSYGNSQPQHF | TGTGCCAGCAGTTACGGAAACTCTCAGCCCCAGCATTTT
NA | NA | 12 | TRBJ1-1 | TRBV15 | CATSSQGREAFF | TGTGCCACCAGCAGTCAGGGACGTGAAGCTTTCTTT
NA | NA | 13 | TRBJ1-3 | TRBV11-3 | CASTGDIGNTIYF | TGTGCCAGCACCGGGGACATTGGAAACACCATATATTTT
TRBD1 | NA | 18 | TRBJ2-5 | TRBV5-1 | CASSRRGTQGAIQETQYF | TGCGCCAGCAGTCGGAGGGGAACTCAGGGGGCGATCCAAGAGACCCAGTACTTC
NA | NA | 15 | TRBJ2-3 | TRBV19 | CASSIVGINTDTQYF | TGTGCCAGTAGTATAGTCGGGATAAATACAGATACGCAGTATTTT
TRBD1 | once | 13 | TRBJ2-5 | TRBV30 | CAWRGQLLETQYF | TGTGCCTGGAGGGGACAGCTCCTGGAGACCCAGTACTTC
TRBD2 | NA | 16 | TRBJ2-1 | TRBV4-2 | CASSLTAGGPYNEQFF | TGTGCCAGCAGCTTAACAGCGGGGGGTCCCTACAATGAGCAGTTCTTC
NA | NA | 16 | TRBJ1-6 | TRBV4-1 | CASSQGGGMGDSPLHF | TGCGCCAGCAGCCAAGGGGGAGGGATGGGGGATTCACCCCTCCACTTT
TRBD2 | NA | 16 | TRBJ2-4 | TRBV5-8 | CASSLRLAGGKNIQYF | TGTGCCAGCAGCTTGCGGCTAGCGGGGGGAAAAAACATTCAGTACTTC
NA | NA | 14 | TRBJ2-4 | TRBV5-1 | CASSPDNPKNIQYF | TGCGCCAGCAGCCCCGACAACCCCAAAAACATTCAGTACTTC
NA | NA | 16 | TRBJ2-4 | TRBV27 | CASSSQTASPTHIQYF | TGTGCCAGCAGTTCCCAGACAGCCTCTCCCACCCACATTCAGTACTTC
TRBD2 | once | 16 | TRBJ2-5 | TRBV7-9 | CASSPPGMRGGETQYF | TGTGCCAGCAGCCCCCCGGGGATGCGGGGGGGAGAGACCCAGTACTTC